This T cell receptor beta chain was sequenced in a study of blood T cell repertoires in COVID-19. Whole-study context: The United States, Italy and Spain were the sources of the acute and convalescent COVID-19 samples. Nucleic acid was either cDNA or gDNA, and it came from T cells, B-cell-depleted T cells, or PBMCs.

Patients at the Seattle site were enrolled during active infection and followed longitudinally. Authors' analysis steps: Reference gene primer amplification gave estimated nucleated cell counts. Produced via immunoSEQ multiplex PCR; TCRdb's table is partial and in-frame only. That table supplies the V and J calls and clone size; D and trimming were determined from the DNA. Altogether around 260,000 clones are present, around 90% being singletons, with the ten largest covering roughly 5.6%. Unmatched junction bases numbered 8, after V lost 5 bases and J lost 1 base. In germline, CDR1 is SGHDN, CDR2 FVKESK. The CDR3 consists of 15 residues.

J is TRBJ2-7 and V is TRBV14, with 7 bases aligning to TRBD1. Sequencing input: peripheral blood. The TCR sequence derives from a woman aged 55-69 years with COVID-19, enrolled during active disease. CDR3 DNA: TGTGCCAGCAGCACCGGACAGGCGACGTCCTACGAGCAGTACTTC. The encoded protein is CASSTGQATSYEQYF.